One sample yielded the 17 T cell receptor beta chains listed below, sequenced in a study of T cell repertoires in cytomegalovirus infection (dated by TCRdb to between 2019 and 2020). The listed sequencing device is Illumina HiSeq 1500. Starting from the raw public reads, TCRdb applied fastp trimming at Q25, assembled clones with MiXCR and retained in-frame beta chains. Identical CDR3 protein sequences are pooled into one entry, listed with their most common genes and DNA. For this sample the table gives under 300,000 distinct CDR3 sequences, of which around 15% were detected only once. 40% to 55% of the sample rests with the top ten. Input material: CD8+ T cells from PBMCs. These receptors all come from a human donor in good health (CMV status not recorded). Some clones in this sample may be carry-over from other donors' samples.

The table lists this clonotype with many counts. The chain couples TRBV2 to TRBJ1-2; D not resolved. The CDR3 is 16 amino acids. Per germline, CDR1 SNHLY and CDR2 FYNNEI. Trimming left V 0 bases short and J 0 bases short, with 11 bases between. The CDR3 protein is CASSEATWISNYGYTF. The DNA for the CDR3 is TGTGCCAGCAGTGAAGCCACGTGGATTTCTAACTATGGCTACACCTTC.

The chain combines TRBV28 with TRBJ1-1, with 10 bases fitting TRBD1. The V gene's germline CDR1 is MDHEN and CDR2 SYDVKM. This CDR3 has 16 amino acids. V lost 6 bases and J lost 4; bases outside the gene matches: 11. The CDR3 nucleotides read TGTGCCAGCAGAAGAAGTCCGGGACAGGGGATCACTGAAGCTTTCTTT. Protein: CASRRSPGQGITEAFF.

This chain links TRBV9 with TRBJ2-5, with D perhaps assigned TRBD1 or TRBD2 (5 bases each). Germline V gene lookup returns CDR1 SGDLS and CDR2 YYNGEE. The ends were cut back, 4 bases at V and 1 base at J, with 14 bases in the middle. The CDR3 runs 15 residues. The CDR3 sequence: CASSKRERGQETQYF. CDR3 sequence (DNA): TGTGCCAGCAGCAAAAGGGAGAGGGGCCAAGAGACCCAGTACTTC.

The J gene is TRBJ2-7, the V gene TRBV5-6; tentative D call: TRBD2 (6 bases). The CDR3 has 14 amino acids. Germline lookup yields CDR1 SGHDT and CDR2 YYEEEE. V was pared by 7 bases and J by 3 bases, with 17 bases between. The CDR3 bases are TGTGCCAGCTGGCCGGGACTCAGCTACTACGAGCAGTACTTC. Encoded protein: CASWPGLSYYEQYF. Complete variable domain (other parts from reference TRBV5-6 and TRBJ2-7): DAGVTQSPTHLIKTRGQQVTLRCSPKSGHDTVSWYQQALGQGPQFIFQYYEEEERQRGNFPDRFSGHQFPNYSSELNVNALLLGDSALYLCASWPGLSYYEQYFGPGTRLTVT.

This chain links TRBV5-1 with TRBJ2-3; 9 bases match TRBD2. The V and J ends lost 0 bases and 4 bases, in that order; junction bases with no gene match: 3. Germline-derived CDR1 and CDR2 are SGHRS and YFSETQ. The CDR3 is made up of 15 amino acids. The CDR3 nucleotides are TGCGCCAGCAGCTTGGTAGCGGGGGAGGCAGATACGCAGTATTTT. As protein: CASSLVAGEADTQYF.

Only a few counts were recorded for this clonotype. The CDR3 sequence is CASSLTGEYTDTQYF. DNA of the CDR3: TGTGCCAGCAGCCTGACAGGGGAATACACAGATACGCAGTATTTT. This chain links TRBV5-6 with TRBJ2-3; 8 positions match TRBD1. The CDR3 is 15 residues long. Trimming cost V 4 bases and J 2 bases; bases outside gene matches: 6. CDR1 and CDR2 from the germline V gene are SGHDT and YYEEEE. The full variable domain, completed using reference TRBV5-6 and TRBJ2-3, is DAGVTQSPTHLIKTRGQQVTLRCSPKSGHDTVSWYQQALGQGPQFIFQYYEEEERQRGNFPDRFSGHQFPNYSSELNVNALLLGDSALYLCASSLTGEYTDTQYFGPGTRLTVL.

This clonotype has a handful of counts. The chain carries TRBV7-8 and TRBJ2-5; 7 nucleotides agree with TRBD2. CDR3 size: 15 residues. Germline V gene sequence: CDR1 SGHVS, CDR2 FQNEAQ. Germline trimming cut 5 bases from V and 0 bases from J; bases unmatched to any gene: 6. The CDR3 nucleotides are TGTGCCAGCAGCGGGGTAGCGGGCTACCAAGAGACCCAGTACTTC. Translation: CASSGVAGYQETQYF.

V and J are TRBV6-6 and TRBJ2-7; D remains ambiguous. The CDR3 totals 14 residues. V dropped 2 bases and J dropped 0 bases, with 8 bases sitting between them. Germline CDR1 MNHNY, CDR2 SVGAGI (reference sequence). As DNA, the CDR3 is TGTGCCAGCAGTTACGCAGAAAGCTCCTACGAGCAGTACTTC. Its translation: CASSYAESSYEQYF.

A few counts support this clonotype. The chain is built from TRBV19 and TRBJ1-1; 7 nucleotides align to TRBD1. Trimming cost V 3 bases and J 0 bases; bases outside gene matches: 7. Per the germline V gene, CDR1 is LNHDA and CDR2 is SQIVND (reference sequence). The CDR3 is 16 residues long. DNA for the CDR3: TGTGCCAGTAGTATTTCGAGGACAGGCCTGAACACTGAAGCTTTCTTT. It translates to CASSISRTGLNTEAFF. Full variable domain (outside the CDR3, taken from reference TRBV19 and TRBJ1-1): DGGITQSPKYLFRKEGQNVTLSCEQNLNHDAMYWYRQDPGQGLRLIYYSQIVNDFQKGDIAEGYSVSREKKESFPLTVTSAQKNPTAFYLCASSISRTGLNTEAFFGQGTRLTVV.

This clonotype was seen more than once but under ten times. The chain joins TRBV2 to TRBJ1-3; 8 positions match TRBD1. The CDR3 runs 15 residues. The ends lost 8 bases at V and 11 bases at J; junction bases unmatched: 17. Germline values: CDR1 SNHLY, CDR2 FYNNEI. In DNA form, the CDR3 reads TGTGCCAGCGAAAAGAGGCGGCAACAGGGGGTCTCCATATATTTT. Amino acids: CASEKRRQQGVSIYF.

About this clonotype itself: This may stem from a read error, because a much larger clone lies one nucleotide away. The CDR3: CASSSATLARGPYEQYF. In DNA, the CDR3 is TGTGCCAGCAGTTCCGCAACCTTAGCGAGGGGACCCTACGAGCAGTACTTC. The rearrangement links TRBV6-2 or TRBV6-3 to TRBJ2-7; perhaps D is TRBD1 or TRBD2 (5 bases each). The germline V gene has CDR1 MNHEY and CDR2 SVGEGT. V was clipped by 4 bases and J by 2 bases, with 21 bases between them. The CDR3 contains 17 residues.

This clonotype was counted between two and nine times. Here the CDR3 reads CASSDLLPGQGTYEQYF. CDR3 bases: TGTGCCAGCAGTGATCTGTTACCGGGACAGGGGACCTACGAGCAGTACTTC. V and J are TRBV2 and TRBJ2-7, with 10 bases that match TRBD1. Trimming at V came to 3 bases and at J to 2 bases, leaving 10 bases not matched to a gene. Looked up from germline, CDR1 is SNHLY and CDR2 is FYNNEI. CDR3 size: 17 residues.

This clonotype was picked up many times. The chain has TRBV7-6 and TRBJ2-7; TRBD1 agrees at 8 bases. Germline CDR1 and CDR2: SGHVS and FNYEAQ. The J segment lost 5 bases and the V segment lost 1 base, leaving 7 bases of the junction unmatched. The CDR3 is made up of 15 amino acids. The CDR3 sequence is CASSLVRQGADEQYF. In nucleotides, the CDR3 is TGTGCCAGCAGCTTAGTTCGTCAGGGGGCGGACGAGCAGTACTTC.

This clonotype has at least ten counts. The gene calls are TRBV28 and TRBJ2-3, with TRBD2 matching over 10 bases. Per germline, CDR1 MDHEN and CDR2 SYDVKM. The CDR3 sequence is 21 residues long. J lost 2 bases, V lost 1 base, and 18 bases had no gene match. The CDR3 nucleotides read TGTGCCAGCAGTTTATCCCCGTACATCCAGCGGGGGGGTGGGGACACAGATACGCAGTATTTT. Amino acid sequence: CASSLSPYIQRGGGDTDTQYF.

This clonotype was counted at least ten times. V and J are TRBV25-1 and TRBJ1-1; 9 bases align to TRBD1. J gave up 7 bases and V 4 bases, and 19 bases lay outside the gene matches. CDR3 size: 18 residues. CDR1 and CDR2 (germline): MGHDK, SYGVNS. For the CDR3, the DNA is TGTGCCAGCAGTGTTATTCCGACCATACCCGGGACAGGGAATGAAGCTTTCTTT. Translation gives CASSVIPTIPGTGNEAFF.

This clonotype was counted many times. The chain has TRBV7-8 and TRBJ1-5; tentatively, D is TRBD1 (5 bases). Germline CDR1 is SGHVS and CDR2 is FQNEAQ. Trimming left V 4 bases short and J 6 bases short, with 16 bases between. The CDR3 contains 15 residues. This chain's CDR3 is CASSWGRSFGQPQHF. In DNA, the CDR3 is TGTGCCAGCAGCTGGGGGAGAAGCTTCGGTCAGCCCCAGCATTTT.

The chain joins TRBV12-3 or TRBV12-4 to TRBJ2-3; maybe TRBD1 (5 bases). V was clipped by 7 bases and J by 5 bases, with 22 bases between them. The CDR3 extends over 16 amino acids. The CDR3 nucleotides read TGTGCCAGCAACCCCAGTCCCGGTGGGGCAAAAGATACGCAGTATTTT. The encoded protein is CASNPSPGGAKDTQYF.